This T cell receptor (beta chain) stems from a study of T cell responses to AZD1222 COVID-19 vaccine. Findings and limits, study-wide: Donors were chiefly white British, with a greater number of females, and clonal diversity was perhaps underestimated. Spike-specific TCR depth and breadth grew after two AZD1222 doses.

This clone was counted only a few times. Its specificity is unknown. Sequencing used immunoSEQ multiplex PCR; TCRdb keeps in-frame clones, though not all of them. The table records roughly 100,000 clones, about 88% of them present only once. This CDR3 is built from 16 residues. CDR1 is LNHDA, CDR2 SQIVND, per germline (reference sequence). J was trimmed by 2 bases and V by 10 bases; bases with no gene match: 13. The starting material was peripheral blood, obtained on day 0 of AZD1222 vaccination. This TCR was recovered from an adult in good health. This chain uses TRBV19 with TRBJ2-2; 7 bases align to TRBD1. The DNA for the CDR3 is TGTGCCACCAAGAGACAGGCAGGGGGAAACACCGGGGAGCTGTTTTTT. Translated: CATKRQAGGNTGELFF.